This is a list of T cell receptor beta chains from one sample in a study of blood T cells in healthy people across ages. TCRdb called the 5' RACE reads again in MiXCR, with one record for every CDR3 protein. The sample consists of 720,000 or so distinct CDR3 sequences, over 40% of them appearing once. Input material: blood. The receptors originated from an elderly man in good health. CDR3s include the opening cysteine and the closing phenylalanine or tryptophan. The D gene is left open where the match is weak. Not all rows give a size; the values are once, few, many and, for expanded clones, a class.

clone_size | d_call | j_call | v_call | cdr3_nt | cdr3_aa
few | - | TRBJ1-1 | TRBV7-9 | TGTGCCAGCACGGGCCAGAACCGCATGAACACTGAAGCTTTCTTT | CASTGQNRMNTEAFF
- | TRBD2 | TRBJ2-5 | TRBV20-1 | TGCAGTGCTAGCGACTCCGGAACAGCGGGAGTTGAGACCCAGTACTTC | CSASDSGTAGVETQYF
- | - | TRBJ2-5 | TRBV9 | TGTGCCAGCAGCGAGGGACCAGGGGATGAGCAGTACTTC | CASSEGPGDEQYF
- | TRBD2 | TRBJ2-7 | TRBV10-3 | TGTGCCATCAGTGAGTTGGGACTAGCGGGCGCTGACTCCTACAATGAGCAGTACTTC | CAISELGLAGADSYNEQYF
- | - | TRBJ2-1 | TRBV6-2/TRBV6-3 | TGTGCCAGCAGTTACGTGCCTAGTGGGAATGAGCAGTTCTTC | CASSYVPSGNEQFF
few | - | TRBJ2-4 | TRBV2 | TGTGCCAGCAGTGAATTAGTCGGAGGGTCCAAAAACATTCAGTACTTC | CASSELVGGSKNIQYF
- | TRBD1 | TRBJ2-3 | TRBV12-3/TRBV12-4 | TGTGCCAGTTTCGACAGGGGTGCCACAGATACGCAGTATTTT | CASFDRGATDTQYF
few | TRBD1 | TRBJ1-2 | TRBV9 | TGTGCCAGCAGCCCACAGGACAGGGTTGGCTATGGCTACACCTTC | CASSPQDRVGYGYTF
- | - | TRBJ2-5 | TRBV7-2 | TGTGCCAGCAGCCCGCCGTTGGAGGAGACCCAGTACTTC | CASSPPLEETQYF
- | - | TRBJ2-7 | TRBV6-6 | TGTGCCAGCAGTTTTCGACAGGACTACGAGCAGTACTTC | CASSFRQDYEQYF
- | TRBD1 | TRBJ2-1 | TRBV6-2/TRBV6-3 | TGTGCCAGCAGGACTCCTGGGACAGGGGGCGGTGGGCAGTTCTTC | CASRTPGTGGGGQFF
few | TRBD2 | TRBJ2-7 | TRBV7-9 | TGTGCCAACAGCCACCTTGGGGGGACTAGCGGGAGTGGTTACGAGCAGTACTTC | CANSHLGGTSGSGYEQYF
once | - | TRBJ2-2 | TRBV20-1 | TGCAGTGCTAGTGCGGATCCCGGGGAGCAGTTTTTT | CSASADPGEQFF
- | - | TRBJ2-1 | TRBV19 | TGTGCCAGTAGTATCTCAACTAGCAGGGGGGAAGACTACAATGAGCAGTTCTTC | CASSISTSRGEDYNEQFF
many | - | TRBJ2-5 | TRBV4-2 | TGTGCCAGCAGCCAAAATATAGCGACACAAGAGACCCAGTACTTC | CASSQNIATQETQYF
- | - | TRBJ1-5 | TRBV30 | TGTGCCTGGAGTGTTAAGGGCAGTGGTCAGCCCCAGCATTTT | CAWSVKGSGQPQHF
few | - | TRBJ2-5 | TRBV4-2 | TGTGCCAGCAGCCAAGACCAACGGCAAGCCGGGGAGACCCAGTACTTC | CASSQDQRQAGETQYF
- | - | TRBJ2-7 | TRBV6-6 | TGTGCCAGCAGTTACGGGGACACCCTCGACGAGCAGTACTTC | CASSYGDTLDEQYF
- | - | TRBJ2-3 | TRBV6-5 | TGTGCCAGCAGCAACGGGCCCGGGCCCAGGTACGCGTATTTT | CASSNGPGPRYAYF
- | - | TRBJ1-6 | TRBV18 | TGTGCCAGCTCACCAAGGGAGAACTATAATTCACCCCTCCACTTT | CASSPRENYNSPLHF
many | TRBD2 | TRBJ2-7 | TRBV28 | TGTGCCAGCCGCCTCCCGAGCGGGAGCTCCTACGAGCAGTACTTC | CASRLPSGSSYEQYF
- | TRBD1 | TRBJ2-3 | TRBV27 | TGTGCCAGCAGGAGACAGGGGTTGGCTGTTTTCAGCACAGATACGCAGTATTTT | CASRRQGLAVFSTDTQYF
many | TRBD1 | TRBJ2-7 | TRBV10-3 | TGTGCCATCAGATCACCGGGACAGGGGAGCTACGAGCAGTACTTC | CAIRSPGQGSYEQYF
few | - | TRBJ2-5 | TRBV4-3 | TGCGCCAGCAGCCAATTAGGGATGGGACAAGAGACCCAGTACTTC | CASSQLGMGQETQYF
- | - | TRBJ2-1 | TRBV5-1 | TGCGCCAGCAGCTTGGGAGAGGGGTCCTACAATGAGCAGTTCTTC | CASSLGEGSYNEQFF
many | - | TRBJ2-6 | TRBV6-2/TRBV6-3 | TGTGCCAGCAGTTCACCACACTCTGGGGCCAACGTCCTGACTTTC | CASSSPHSGANVLTF
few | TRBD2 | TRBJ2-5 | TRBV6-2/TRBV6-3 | TGTGCCAGCGGACCAATAGCGGGATGGGAGACCCAGTACTTC | CASGPIAGWETQYF
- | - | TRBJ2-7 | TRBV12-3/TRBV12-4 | TGTGCCAGCAGTTTAGCCAGTTACTACGAGCAGTACTTC | CASSLASYYEQYF
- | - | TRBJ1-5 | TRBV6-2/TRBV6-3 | TGTGCCGGCAGCCCTCGCGGACAGACCTACAATCAGCCCCAGCATTTT | CAGSPRGQTYNQPQHF
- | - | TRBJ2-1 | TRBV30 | TGTGCCTGGAGTGATTTGAATGAGCAGTTCTTC | CAWSDLNEQFF
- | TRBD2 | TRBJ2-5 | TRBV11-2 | TGTGCCAGCAGCACTTGGGCTAGCGGGGCCGAAGAGACCCAGTACTTC | CASSTWASGAEETQYF
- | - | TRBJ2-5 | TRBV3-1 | TGTGCCAGCAGCCAAGGATACCTAACTAGGGATGAGCAGTACTTC | CASSQGYLTRDEQYF
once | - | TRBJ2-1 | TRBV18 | TGTGCCAGCTCACCTCGACAGGAATCTAATGAGCAGTTCTTC | CASSPRQESNEQFF
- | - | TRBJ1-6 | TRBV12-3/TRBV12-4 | TGTGCCAGCAGAGCGGGACTGCATGATTCACCCCTCCACTTT | CASRAGLHDSPLHF
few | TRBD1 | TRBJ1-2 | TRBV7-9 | TGTGCCAGCAGCTTCCCGACAGGGGGCGTAAACTATGGCTACACCTTC | CASSFPTGGVNYGYTF
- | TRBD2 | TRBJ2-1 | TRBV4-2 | TGTGCCAGCAGCCCCCGGGGGCTAGCGGGATACAATGAGCAGTTCTTC | CASSPRGLAGYNEQFF
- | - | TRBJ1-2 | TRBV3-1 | TGTGCCAGCAGCCAAGATCGGAGCCTCTATGGCTACACCTTC | CASSQDRSLYGYTF
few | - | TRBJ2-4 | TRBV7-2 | TGTGCCAGCAGCTTAGCGACCCGGGAGCTAGCCAAAAACATTCAGTACTTC | CASSLATRELAKNIQYF
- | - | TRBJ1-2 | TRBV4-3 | TGCGCCAGCAGCCAAGTGGCAGAGTTTAACTATGGCTACACCTTC | CASSQVAEFNYGYTF
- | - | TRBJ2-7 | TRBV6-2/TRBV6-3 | TGTGCCAGCAGTAAAATCCAGGGTTTTTCCTACAATGAGCAGTACTTC | CASSKIQGFSYNEQYF
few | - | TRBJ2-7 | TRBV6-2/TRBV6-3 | TGTGCCAGCAGTTACCTCTTCCGGGACGAGCAGTACTTC | CASSYLFRDEQYF
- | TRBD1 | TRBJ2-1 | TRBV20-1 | TGCAGTGCTAGAGACGGGACAGGGGGAAGGAATGAGCAGTTCTTC | CSARDGTGGRNEQFF
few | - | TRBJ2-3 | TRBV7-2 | TGTGCCAGCAGCTTAGACGGAGAATACACAGATACGCAGTATTTT | CASSLDGEYTDTQYF
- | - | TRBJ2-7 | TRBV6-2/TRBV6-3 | TGTGCCAGCAGTTACGGCGGAGTCCGCTACGAGCAGTACTTC | CASSYGGVRYEQYF
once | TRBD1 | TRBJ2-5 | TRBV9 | TGTGCCAGCAGCGCCTACAGGGGGCAGGGAGAGACCCAGTACTTC | CASSAYRGQGETQYF
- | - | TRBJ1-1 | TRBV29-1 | TGCAGCGTTGACAGGCAGAACACTGAAGCTTTCTTT | CSVDRQNTEAFF
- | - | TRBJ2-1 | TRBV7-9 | TGTGCCAGCAGCTCCGGGGGCACCGGGGTCTCCTACGAGCAGTTCTTC | CASSSGGTGVSYEQFF
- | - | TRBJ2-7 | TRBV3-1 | TGTGCCAGCAGCCAAGGGGAAACAGACACGTACTTC | CASSQGETDTYF
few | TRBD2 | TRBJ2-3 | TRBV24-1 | TGTGCCACCAGTGATCCGGGGGGGCCTACTCCAGATACGCAGTATTTT | CATSDPGGPTPDTQYF
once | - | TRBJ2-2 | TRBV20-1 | TGCAGTGCTAGATCGCGGGACGGCCGGGAGCTGTTTTTT | CSARSRDGRELFF
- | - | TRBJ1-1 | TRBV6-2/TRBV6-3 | TGTGCCAGCAGTGTCAGGGTCGGGAACACTGAAGCTTTCTTT | CASSVRVGNTEAFF
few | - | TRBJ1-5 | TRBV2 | TGTGCCAGCAGTGGGGGGGAAGGTCGGGATCAGCCCCAGCATTTT | CASSGGEGRDQPQHF
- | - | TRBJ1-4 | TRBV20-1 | TGCAGTGCTAGTGGCCCAACTAATGAAAAACTGTTTTTT | CSASGPTNEKLFF
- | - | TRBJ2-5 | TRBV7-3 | TGTGCCAGCAGCCCCTCCCGGGGAGGCCGTAGGGAGCAGTACTTC | CASSPSRGGRREQYF
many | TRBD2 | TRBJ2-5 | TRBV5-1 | TGCGCCAGCAGCGCGGGAGAGCCCCAAGAGACCCAGTACTTC | CASSAGEPQETQYF
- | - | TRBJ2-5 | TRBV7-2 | TGTGCCAGCAGCCGCCGAGCACAGACCACTGGCAATGAGCAGTACTTC | CASSRRAQTTGNEQYF
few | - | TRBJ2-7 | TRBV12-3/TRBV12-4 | TGTGCCAGCAGCTACGACGGGACCTACGAGCAGTACTTC | CASSYDGTYEQYF
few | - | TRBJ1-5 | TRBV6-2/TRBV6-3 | TGTGCCAGCAGTTCTGGTTACAGGAATCAGCCCCAGCATTTT | CASSSGYRNQPQHF
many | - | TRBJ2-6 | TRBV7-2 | TGTGCCAGCAGCTTTTCCCCCTCTGGGGCCAACGTCCTGACTTTC | CASSFSPSGANVLTF
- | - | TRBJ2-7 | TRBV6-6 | TGTGCCAGCACCCTACTGGGGGGACAGCACTACGAGCAGTACTTC | CASTLLGGQHYEQYF